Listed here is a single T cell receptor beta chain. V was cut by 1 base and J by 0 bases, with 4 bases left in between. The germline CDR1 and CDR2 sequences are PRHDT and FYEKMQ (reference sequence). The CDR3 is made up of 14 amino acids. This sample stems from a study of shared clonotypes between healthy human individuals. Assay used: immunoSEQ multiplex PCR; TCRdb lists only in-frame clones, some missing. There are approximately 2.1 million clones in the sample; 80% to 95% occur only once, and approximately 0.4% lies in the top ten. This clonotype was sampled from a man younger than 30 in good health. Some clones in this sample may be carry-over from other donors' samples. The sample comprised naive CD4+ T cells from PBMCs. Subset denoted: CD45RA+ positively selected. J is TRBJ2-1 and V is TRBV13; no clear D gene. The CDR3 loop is CASSLVGSYNEQFF. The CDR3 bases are TGTGCCAGCAGCTTAGTGGGCTCCTACAATGAGCAGTTCTTC.